The 32 T cell receptor beta chains below were found in one sample sequenced in a study of identical twins. TCRdb independently ran MiXCR on the 5' RACE reads; one entry per CDR3 protein. Of 400,000 to 650,000 distinct CDR3 sequences listed, around 20% are singletons. The same data also went into a second study, on T cells expressing NK-cell markers.

Sequencing used CD4+ T cells sorted from blood. These receptors were collected from a woman aged 18-35 years in good health.

This chain links TRBV4-1 with TRBJ2-3; no definite D call. Trimming took 2 bases from V and 6 from J, leaving 12 bases between them. The CDR3 contains 14 residues. Germline CDR1 MGHRA, CDR2 YSYEKL. CDR3 amino acids: CASSQKDQRDTQYF. CDR3 DNA sequence: TGCGCCAGCAGCCAAAAGGACCAGAGGGATACGCAGTATTTT.

The J gene is TRBJ1-6, the V gene TRBV10-1; D may be TRBD1 (6 bases). Germline V gene lookup returns CDR1 WNHNN and CDR2 SYGVQD (reference sequence). This CDR3 contains 14 residues. Trimming stripped 2 bases from V and 5 bases from J, with 7 bases between. CDR3 DNA sequence: TGCGCCAGCAGTGAGACAGGGAATAATTCACCCCTCCACTTT. As protein: CASSETGNNSPLHF.

The chain recombines TRBV6-2 or TRBV6-3 with TRBJ2-2; weak D call: TRBD1 (6 bases). In germline, CDR1 is MNHEY, CDR2 SVGEGT. Trimming shortened V by 5 bases and J by 7 bases, and 17 bases separated the two germline ends. This CDR3 region has 15 residues. CDR3 coding DNA: TGTGCCAGCAGTCCCACAGGGTTTTTGATCGGGGAGCTGTTTTTT. Residues: CASSPTGFLIGELFF.

This clonotype was observed a few times. V is TRBV5-6 and J is TRBJ1-5; D not certain. Germline assignment: CDR1 SGHDT and CDR2 YYEEEE. CDR3 length: 16 residues. Trimming took 4 bases from V and 2 from J, leaving 16 bases between them. The CDR3 reads CASSLQRLAGNQPQHF. In DNA form, the CDR3 reads TGTGCCAGCAGCCTCCAGCGGCTGGCGGGCAATCAGCCCCAGCATTTT.

This clonotype has only a few counts. The chain carries TRBV4-1 and TRBJ2-7; TRBD2 matches at 10 bases. This CDR3 is built from 14 residues. After removal of 3 bases from V and 4 bases from J, the junction contained 3 bases not matched to a gene. CDR1 is MGHRA, CDR2 YSYEKL, per germline. CDR3 region: CASSQRTSGYEQYF. The CDR3 region has the DNA TGCGCCAGCAGCCAGAGGACTAGCGGTTACGAGCAGTACTTC.

The V gene is TRBV14, the J gene TRBJ2-1; 7 nucleotides match TRBD1. The CDR3 runs to 17 residues. V dropped 2 bases and J dropped 7; count of bases not matched to a gene: 14. Germline assignment: CDR1 SGHDN and CDR2 FVKESK. The CDR3 nucleotides read TGTGCCAGCAGCCAACGATTGGGGACAGCCGTAGGAAATGAGCAGTTCTTC. The encoded protein is CASSQRLGTAVGNEQFF.

This clonotype showed up just a few times. The rearrangement uses TRBV4-2 and TRBJ2-3; D uncertain. Between the trimmed V and J ends, which lost 0 bases and 5 bases, there was a span of 6 bases. Germline CDR1 and CDR2: LGHNA and YNFKEQ. This CDR3 has 13 residues. As DNA, the CDR3 is TGTGCCAGCAGCCAAGATCGGTTAGATACGCAGTATTTT. It encodes CASSQDRLDTQYF.

This clonotype was seen a handful of times. This chain joins TRBV20-1 and TRBJ1-1, with no clear D. Trimming took off 2 bases at V and 0 bases at J, with 7 bases between the two ends. Germline V gene sequence: CDR1 DFQATT, CDR2 SNEGSKA (reference sequence). There are 13 residues in the CDR3. The CDR3 DNA reads as TGCAGTGCTAGAAGAAGCATGAACACTGAAGCTTTCTTT. Its translation: CSARRSMNTEAFF.

The V gene is TRBV4-2, the J gene TRBJ2-3; no clear D gene. CDR3 size: 16 residues. The V end lost 0 bases, the J end lost 0 bases, and 10 bases lay between the germline ends. CDR1 is LGHNA and CDR2 is YNFKEQ in the germline V gene. CDR3 DNA sequence: TGTGCCAGCAGCCAAGATTTAGGATGGAGCACAGATACGCAGTATTTT. Translated: CASSQDLGWSTDTQYF.

This clonotype was observed a few times. The chain employs TRBV10-3 and TRBJ1-6; D possibly corresponds to TRBD1 (5 bases). The CDR3 extends over 14 amino acids. V was pared by 8 bases and J by 6 bases, with 14 bases between. Germline CDR1 reads ENHRY; CDR2 reads SYGVKD. This CDR3 is CAIRGEHPNSPLHF. CDR3 DNA: TGTGCCATCCGAGGGGAGCATCCTAATTCACCCCTCCACTTT.

This clonotype was detected only a few times. This chain connects TRBV20-1 to TRBJ2-5, with D possibly TRBD2 on 6 matching bases. CDR1 is DFQATT, CDR2 SNEGSKA, per germline (reference sequence). V gave up 0 bases and J gave up 0 bases, with 8 bases separating them. The CDR3 is made up of 14 amino acids. The DNA for the CDR3 is TGCAGTGCTAGAGACCGGGGGTACCAAGAGACCCAGTACTTC. Translating it yields CSARDRGYQETQYF.

This clonotype was detected only a few times. CDR3 amino acids: CASSSHTAGANVLTF. The CDR3 nucleotides read TGTGCCAGCAGTTCCCATACAGCTGGGGCCAACGTCCTGACTTTC. The gene calls are TRBV12-3 or TRBV12-4 and TRBJ2-6, with D unresolved. The V gene lost 4 bases and the J gene lost 2 bases, with 9 bases spanning the gap. The CDR3 totals 15 residues.

This rearrangement joins TRBV27 to TRBJ2-5; D is possibly TRBD2 (5 bases). Germline V gene lookup returns CDR1 MNHEY and CDR2 SMNVEV (reference sequence). Trimming stripped 4 bases from V and 10 bases from J, with 13 bases between. This CDR3 region has 12 residues. CDR3 region: CASSSTVSGQYF. The CDR3 region has the DNA TGTGCCAGCAGTTCCACAGTGAGCGGCCAGTACTTC.

This clonotype was seen more than once but under ten times. The chain recombines TRBV12-3 or TRBV12-4 with TRBJ2-7, with D possibly being TRBD2 (5 bases). This CDR3 region has 13 residues. Trimming stripped 0 bases from V and 9 bases from J, with 12 bases between. CDR3 residues: CASSLAGTEVQYF. Here the CDR3 DNA reads TGTGCCAGCAGTTTAGCCGGAACGGAGGTGCAGTACTTC.

The V gene is TRBV20-1, the J gene TRBJ1-6; no definite D call. CDR3 length equals 13 residues. Per the germline V gene, CDR1 is DFQATT and CDR2 is SNEGSKA (reference sequence). V was cut by 7 bases and J by 7 bases, with 14 bases left in between. CDR3 nucleotide sequence: TGCAGTGTCCTCCCGGGCCTAAATTCACCCCTCCACTTT. Its protein is CSVLPGLNSPLHF.

This chain joins TRBV19 and TRBJ2-7; unclear D gene. CDR3 size: 13 residues. Germline CDR1 is LNHDA and CDR2 is SQIVND (reference sequence). The V gene lost 4 bases and the J gene lost 3 bases, with 10 bases spanning the gap. This chain's CDR3 is CASSTGRYYEQYF. In DNA, the CDR3 is TGTGCCAGTAGTACGGGCCGCTACTACGAGCAGTACTTC.

This chain connects TRBV29-1 to TRBJ2-7; D is undetermined. V shed 4 bases and J shed 2 bases, with 9 bases lying between them. Germline V lookup: CDR1 SQVTM, CDR2 ANQGSEA. The CDR3 has 12 residues. The chain's CDR3 is CSVVLGTYEQYF. The CDR3 DNA is TGCAGCGTTGTTCTCGGTACCTACGAGCAGTACTTC.

This clonotype was observed a few times. The genes are TRBV20-1 and TRBJ2-7; no reliable D call. CDR3 size: 11 residues. The V end lost 6 bases, the J end lost 0 bases, and 6 bases lay between the germline ends. The germline CDR1 and CDR2 sequences are DFQATT and SNEGSKA (reference sequence). The CDR3 bases are TGCAGTGCAGAGGACTCCTACGAGCAGTACTTC. Protein sequence: CSAEDSYEQYF.

This clonotype came up a few times. V gene TRBV12-3 or TRBV12-4 combines with J gene TRBJ2-3; the D gene is possibly TRBD1 (5 bases). Trimming took off 3 bases at V and 7 bases at J, with 14 bases between the two ends. The CDR3 spans 14 residues. The CDR3 nucleotides are TGTGCCAGCAGTTTGTTCAGGGCGCTAAATACGCAGTATTTT. It is translated as CASSLFRALNTQYF.

This rearrangement joins TRBV20-1 to TRBJ2-7; 8 bases align to TRBD2. Germline CDR1 reads DFQATT; CDR2 reads SNEGSKA (reference sequence). There are 14 residues in the CDR3. Trimming removed 2 bases from V and 2 bases from J; junction bases left unmatched: 5. CDR3: CSARRGGRTYEQYF. CDR3 in DNA: TGCAGTGCTAGACGCGGGGGGAGAACCTACGAGCAGTACTTC.

In its sample, this clonotype was seen a few times. The chain couples TRBV20-1 to TRBJ1-1; D uncertain. This CDR3 is built from 11 residues. CDR1 is DFQATT and CDR2 is SNEGSKA in the germline V gene (reference sequence). Trimming removed 3 bases at V and 3 bases at J, with 5 bases between. The CDR3 nucleotides are TGCAGTGCTAGGTGGCACACTGAAGCTTTCTTT. It yields the protein CSARWHTEAFF.

In its sample, this clonotype was seen a few times. The V gene is TRBV2, the J gene TRBJ2-1, with D possibly matching TRBD2 (6 bases). This CDR3 comprises 13 residues. Germline values: CDR1 SNHLY, CDR2 FYNNEI. The V and J ends lost 6 bases and 4 bases respectively, with 10 bases between them. The CDR3, as DNA: TGTGCCAGCAGGGTAGCGGAATACAATGAGCAGTTCTTC. As protein: CASRVAEYNEQFF.

This clonotype has just a few counts. The CDR3 spells CASSDPRGLHF. The CDR3 DNA follows: TGTGCCAGCTCGGACCCGAGGGGCCTCCACTTT. This rearrangement joins TRBV27 to TRBJ1-6; maybe TRBD1 (5 bases). In germline, CDR1 is MNHEY, CDR2 SMNVEV (reference sequence). The CDR3 sequence is 11 residues long. The ends were cut back, 8 bases at V and 15 bases at J, with 14 bases in the middle.

This rearrangement joins TRBV25-1 to TRBJ2-5, with a weak D call TRBD1 (6 bases). The CDR3 sequence is 15 residues long. Per the germline V gene, CDR1 is MGHDK and CDR2 is SYGVNS. Deletions cut 6 bases from V and 3 bases from J, with 17 bases between. CDR3 sequence reads: CASRPRDTREETQYF. CDR3 sequence (DNA): TGTGCCAGCAGACCCCGGGACACGAGGGAAGAGACCCAGTACTTC.

Turning to this clonotype: A clone one base away is much larger, so this may be a read error. This chain links TRBV12-3 or TRBV12-4 with TRBJ2-5; possible D gene TRBD1, 5 bases. This CDR3 has 13 residues. In DNA form, the CDR3 reads TGTGCCAGCAGTCTCAGGGTACAAGAGAACCAGTACTTC. Translation gives CASSLRVQENQYF.

The CDR3 spells CASSLVLTLLSEQYF. The DNA for the CDR3 is TGCGCCAGCAGCTTGGTACTGACACTCCTTTCCGAGCAGTACTTC. This chain connects TRBV5-1 to TRBJ2-7, with D uncertain. The CDR3 runs to 15 residues. Trimming took 0 bases from V and 6 from J, leaving 16 bases between them. Germline CDR1 reads SGHRS; CDR2 reads YFSETQ.

This sequence joins TRBV5-1 and TRBJ2-3; the match to TRBD2 covers 10 bases. V trimming: 0 bases; J trimming: 4 bases; junction bases outside the gene matches: 8. The CDR3 spans 17 residues. CDR1 is SGHRS and CDR2 is YFSETQ in the germline V gene. CDR3 nucleotides: TGCGCCAGCAGCTTGGGGAGCGGGAGGGCCTTGGCAGATACGCAGTATTTT. Its protein product is CASSLGSGRALADTQYF.

The chain has TRBV5-5 and TRBJ1-3, with 7 bases lining up with TRBD1. The CDR3 covers 15 residues. The germline gives CDR1 SGHKS, CDR2 YYEKEE (reference sequence). The V gene end was trimmed by 4 bases and the J gene end by 0 bases; junction bases not matched to a gene: 4. For the CDR3, the DNA is TGTGCCAGCAGCCCGACAGGGAACTCTGGAAACACCATATATTTT. Encoded protein: CASSPTGNSGNTIYF.

The chain is built from TRBV12-3 or TRBV12-4 and TRBJ2-2, with 8 bases that match TRBD1. The V segment lost 3 bases and the J segment 4 bases; nucleotides outside the gene matches: 4. This CDR3 contains 15 residues. CDR3 coding DNA: TGTGCCAGCAGTTTGAACAGGGGGGTCACCGGGGAGCTGTTTTTT. As protein: CASSLNRGVTGELFF.

This clonotype was observed a handful of times. This rearrangement joins TRBV2 to TRBJ2-7; a possible D gene is TRBD1 (6 bases). Germline V CDR1 and CDR2: SNHLY, FYNNEI. V was cut by 4 bases and J by 3 bases, with 13 bases left in between. The CDR3 covers 14 residues. CDR3 nucleotides: TGTGCCAGCAGTGGCCTCCGGACAGACTACGAGCAGTACTTC. It specifies CASSGLRTDYEQYF.

V usage is TRBV6-2 or TRBV6-3 and J usage is TRBJ2-3; tentative D call: TRBD1 (6 bases). Germline CDR1 and CDR2: MNHEY and SVGEGT. V was clipped by 5 bases and J by 5 bases, with 8 bases between them. This CDR3 has 12 amino acids. The CDR3 DNA reads as TGTGCCAGCAGTAACAGGGTAGATACGCAGTATTTT. It specifies CASSNRVDTQYF.

The chain links TRBV6-2 or TRBV6-3 to TRBJ2-7; tentative D call: TRBD1 (5 bases). Germline CDR1 reads MNHEY; CDR2 reads SVGEGT. The CDR3 is 14 amino acids. V lost 7 bases to trimming and J lost 4 bases, with 17 bases between them. CDR3 DNA sequence: TGTGCCAGCATTTTGAGAGGACATGGTTACGAGCAGTACTTC. Its translation is CASILRGHGYEQYF.